A selection of T cell receptor beta chains follows, all from one sample in a study of blood T cell repertoires in COVID-19. The table came from immunoSEQ multiplex PCR; TCRdb's copy has only in-frame clones and leaves some out. The profile shows 250,000 to 300,000 clones, around nine tenths of them singletons. The sequenced sample was peripheral blood. The receptors here all came from a man aged 45 to 65 with acute or convalescent COVID-19. Each CDR3 is given with its conserved first and last residue. Fields, in order: D gene, clone size, J gene, V gene, CDR3 protein, CDR3 DNA. A D gene is named only where the DNA matches it firmly. Clone size appears in some rows only: once, few, many, or a class for an expanded clone.

- - TRBJ2-3 TRBV29-1 CSVEAGATDTQYF TGCAGCGTTGAAGCGGGAGCAACAGATACGCAGTATTTT
TRBD1 - TRBJ2-2 TRBV25-1 CASTLGTGRTGELFF TGTGCCAGCACGCTCGGGACAGGGCGAACGGGGGAGCTGTTTTTT
- - TRBJ1-3 TRBV29-1 CIAQAASGNTIYF TGCATTGCTCAGGCCGCCTCTGGAAACACCATATATTTT
TRBD1 - TRBJ1-2 TRBV5-4 CASSLGGQGGGYTF TGTGCCAGCAGCCTTGGGGGACAGGGGGGTGGCTACACCTTC
TRBD2 - TRBJ2-1 TRBV5-1 CASSPDSGNEQFF TGCGCCAGCAGCCCCGATAGCGGGAATGAGCAGTTCTTC
- - TRBJ2-3 TRBV21-1 CASSYGGRGRTDTQYF TGTGCCAGCAGCTACGGCGGGCGGGGGCGCACAGATACGCAGTATTTT
- - TRBJ1-5 TRBV27 CASRGGRQPQHF TGTGCCAGCAGAGGTGGGAGACAGCCCCAGCATTTT
- - TRBJ1-4 TRBV5-1 CASSWRGRTNEKLFF TGCGCCAGCAGCTGGAGGGGCAGGACTAATGAAAAACTGTTTTTT
- - TRBJ1-4 TRBV10-1 CASSGRTEINEKLFF TGCGCCAGCAGTGGGAGGACAGAAATCAATGAAAAACTGTTTTTT
- - TRBJ2-1 TRBV21-1 CASSKLVLSSYNEQFF TGTGCCAGCAGCAAACTGGTACTGAGCTCCTACAATGAGCAGTTCTTC
- - TRBJ1-5 TRBV19 CASSRREGAFQPQHF TGTGCCAGTAGCAGAAGGGAAGGGGCGTTTCAGCCCCAGCATTTT
- - TRBJ1-5 TRBV4-1 CASSQDIRLRLNQPQHF TGCGCCAGCAGCCAAGATATAAGACTGCGGCTGAATCAGCCCCAGCATTTT
TRBD2 - TRBJ2-7 TRBV10-1 CASSDVRLAGSYEQYF TGCGCCAGCAGTGATGTTCGACTAGCGGGGTCCTACGAGCAGTACTTC
TRBD2 once TRBJ2-1 TRBV7-3 CASQAGPTYNEQFF TGTGCCAGCCAAGCGGGGCCTACCTACAATGAGCAGTTCTTC
TRBD1 - TRBJ1-3 TRBV30 CAYRGFGNTIYF TGTGCCTACAGGGGGTTTGGAAACACCATATATTTT